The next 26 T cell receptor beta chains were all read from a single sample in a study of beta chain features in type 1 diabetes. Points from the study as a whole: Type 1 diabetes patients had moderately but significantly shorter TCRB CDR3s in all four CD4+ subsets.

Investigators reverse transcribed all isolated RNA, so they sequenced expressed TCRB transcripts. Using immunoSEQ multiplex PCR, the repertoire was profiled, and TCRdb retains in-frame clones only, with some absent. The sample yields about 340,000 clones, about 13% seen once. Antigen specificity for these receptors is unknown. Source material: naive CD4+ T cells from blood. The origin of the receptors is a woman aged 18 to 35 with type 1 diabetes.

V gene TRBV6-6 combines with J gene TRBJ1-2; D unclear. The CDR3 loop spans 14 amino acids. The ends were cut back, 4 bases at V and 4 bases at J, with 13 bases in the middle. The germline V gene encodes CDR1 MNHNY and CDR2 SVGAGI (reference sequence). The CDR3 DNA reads TGTGCCAGCAGTTCCATAGTTGTACCCTATGGCTACACCTTC. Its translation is CASSSIVVPYGYTF.

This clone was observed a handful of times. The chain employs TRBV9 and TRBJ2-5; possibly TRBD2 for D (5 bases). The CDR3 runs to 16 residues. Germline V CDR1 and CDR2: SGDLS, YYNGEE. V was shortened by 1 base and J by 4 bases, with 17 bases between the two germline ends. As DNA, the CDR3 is TGTGCCAGCAGCGTACTCGGCGGGTCGGGTCCAGAGACCCAGTACTTC. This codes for CASSVLGGSGPETQYF. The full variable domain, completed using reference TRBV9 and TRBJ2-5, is DSGVTQTPKHLITATGQRVTLRCSPRSGDLSVYWYQQSLDQGLQFLIQYYNGEERAKGNILERFSAQQFPDLHSELNLSSLELGDSALYFCASSVLGGSGPETQYFGPGTRLLVL.

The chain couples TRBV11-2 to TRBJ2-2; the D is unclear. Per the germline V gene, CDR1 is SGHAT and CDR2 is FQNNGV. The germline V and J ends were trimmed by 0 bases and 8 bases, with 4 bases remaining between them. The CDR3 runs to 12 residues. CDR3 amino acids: CASSLDSGELFF. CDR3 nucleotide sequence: TGTGCCAGCAGCTTAGATTCAGGGGAGCTGTTTTTT.

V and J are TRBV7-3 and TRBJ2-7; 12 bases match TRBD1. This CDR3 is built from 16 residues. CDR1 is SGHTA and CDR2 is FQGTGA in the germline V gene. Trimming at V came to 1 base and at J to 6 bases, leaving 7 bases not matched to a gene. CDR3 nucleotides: TGTGCCAGCAGCTTAAGGGCCGGGACAGGGGGCGCCGAGCAGTACTTC. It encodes CASSLRAGTGGAEQYF.

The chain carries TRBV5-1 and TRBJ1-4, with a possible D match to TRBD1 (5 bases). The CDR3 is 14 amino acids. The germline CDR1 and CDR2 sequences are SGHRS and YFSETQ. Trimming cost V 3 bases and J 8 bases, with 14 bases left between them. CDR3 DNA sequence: TGCGCCAGCAGCTGGACATTGATGGAAGAAAAACTGTTTTTT. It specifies CASSWTLMEEKLFF.

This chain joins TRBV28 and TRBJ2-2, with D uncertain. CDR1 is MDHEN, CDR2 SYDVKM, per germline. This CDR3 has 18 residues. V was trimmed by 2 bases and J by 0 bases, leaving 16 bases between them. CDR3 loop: CASSLRLSTTPNTGELFF. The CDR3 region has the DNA TGTGCCAGCAGTTTACGTCTCTCAACTACCCCGAACACCGGGGAGCTGTTTTTT.

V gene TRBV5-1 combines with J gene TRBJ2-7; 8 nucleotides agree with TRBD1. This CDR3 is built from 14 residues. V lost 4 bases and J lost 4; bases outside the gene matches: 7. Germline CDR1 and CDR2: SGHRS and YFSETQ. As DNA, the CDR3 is TGCGCCAGCAGCCTAGACAGGGGAAAGTACGAGCAGTACTTC. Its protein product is CASSLDRGKYEQYF.

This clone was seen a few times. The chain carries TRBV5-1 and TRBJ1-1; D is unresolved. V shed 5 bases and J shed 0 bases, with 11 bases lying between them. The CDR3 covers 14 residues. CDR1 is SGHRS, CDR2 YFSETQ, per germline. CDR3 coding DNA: TGCGCCAGCAGAGCAGGCTCGATGAACACTGAAGCTTTCTTT. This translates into CASRAGSMNTEAFF.

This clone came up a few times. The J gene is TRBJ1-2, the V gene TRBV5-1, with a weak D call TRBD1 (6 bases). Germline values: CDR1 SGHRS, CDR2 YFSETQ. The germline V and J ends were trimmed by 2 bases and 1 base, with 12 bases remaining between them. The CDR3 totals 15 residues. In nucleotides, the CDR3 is TGCGCCAGCAGCTTTGCAGCGGACAGTAACTATGGCTACACCTTC. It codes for CASSFAADSNYGYTF.

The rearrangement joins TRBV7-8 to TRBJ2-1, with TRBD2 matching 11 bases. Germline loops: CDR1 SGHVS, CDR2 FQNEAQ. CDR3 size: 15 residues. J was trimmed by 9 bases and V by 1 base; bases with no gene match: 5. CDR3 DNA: TGTGCCAGCAGCTTAGTAGCGGGAGGGCCTAGTGAGCAGTTCTTC. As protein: CASSLVAGGPSEQFF.

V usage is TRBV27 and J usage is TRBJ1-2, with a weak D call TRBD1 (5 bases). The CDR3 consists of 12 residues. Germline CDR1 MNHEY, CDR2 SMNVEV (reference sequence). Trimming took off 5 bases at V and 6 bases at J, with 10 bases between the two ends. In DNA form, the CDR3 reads TGTGCCAGCAGTCAATCAGGGAATGGCTACACCTTC. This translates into CASSQSGNGYTF.

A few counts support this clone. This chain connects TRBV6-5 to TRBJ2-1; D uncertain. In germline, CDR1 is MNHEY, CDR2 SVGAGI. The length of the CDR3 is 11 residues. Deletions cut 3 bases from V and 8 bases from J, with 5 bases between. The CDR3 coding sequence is TGTGCCAGCAGTTATGGCCATGAGCAGTTCTTC. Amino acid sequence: CASSYGHEQFF.

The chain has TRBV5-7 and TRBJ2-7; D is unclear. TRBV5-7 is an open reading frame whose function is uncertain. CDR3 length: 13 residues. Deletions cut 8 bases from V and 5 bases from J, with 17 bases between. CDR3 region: CASGFHNRDEQYV. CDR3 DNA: TGTGCCAGTGGGTTCCACAACAGAGACGAGCAGTACGTC.

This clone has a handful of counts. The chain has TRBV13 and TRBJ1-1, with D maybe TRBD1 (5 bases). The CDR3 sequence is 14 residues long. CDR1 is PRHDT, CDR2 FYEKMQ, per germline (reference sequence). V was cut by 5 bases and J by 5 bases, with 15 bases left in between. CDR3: CASSGRRGWTEAFF. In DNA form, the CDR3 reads TGTGCCAGCAGCGGCCGTAGGGGTTGGACTGAAGCTTTCTTT.

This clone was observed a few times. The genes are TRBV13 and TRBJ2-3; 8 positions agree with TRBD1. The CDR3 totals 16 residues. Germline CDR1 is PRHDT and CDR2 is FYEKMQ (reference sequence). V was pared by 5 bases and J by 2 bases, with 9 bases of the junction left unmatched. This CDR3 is CASSRMGQVTTDTQYF. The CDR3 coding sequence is TGTGCCAGCAGCCGAATGGGACAGGTTACCACAGATACGCAGTATTTT.

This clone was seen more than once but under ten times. CDR3 protein: CSVSDSPTGELFF. CDR3 bases: TGCAGCGTTTCCGACTCTCCCACCGGGGAGCTGTTTTTT. The chain has TRBV29-1 and TRBJ2-2; D remains ambiguous. The CDR3 has 13 residues. Germline values: CDR1 SQVTM, CDR2 ANQGSEA. Deletions cut 5 bases from V and 4 bases from J, with 11 bases between.

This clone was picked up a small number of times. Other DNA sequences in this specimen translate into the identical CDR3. The chain's CDR3 is CSVSGQLNTEAFF. For the CDR3, the DNA is TGCAGCGTTTCCGGACAGTTGAACACTGAAGCTTTCTTT. The chain combines TRBV29-1 with TRBJ1-1, with D perhaps TRBD1 (6 bases). Germline lookup yields CDR1 SQVTM and CDR2 ANQGSEA. The CDR3 covers 13 residues. V was pared by 5 bases and J by 0 bases, with 10 bases between.

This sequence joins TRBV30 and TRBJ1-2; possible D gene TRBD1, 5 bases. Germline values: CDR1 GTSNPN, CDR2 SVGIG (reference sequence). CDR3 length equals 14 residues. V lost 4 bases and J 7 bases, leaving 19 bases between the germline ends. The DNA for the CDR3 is TGTGCCTGGACTCCGGTCCCCAGGGACTCTGGCTACACCTTC. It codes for CAWTPVPRDSGYTF.

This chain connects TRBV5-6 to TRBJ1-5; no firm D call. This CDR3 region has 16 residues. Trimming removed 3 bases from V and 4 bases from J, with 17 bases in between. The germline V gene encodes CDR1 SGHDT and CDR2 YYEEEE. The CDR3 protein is CASSSSRLSANQPQHF. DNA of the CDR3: TGTGCCAGCAGCTCCTCCCGGTTAAGCGCTAATCAGCCCCAGCATTTT.

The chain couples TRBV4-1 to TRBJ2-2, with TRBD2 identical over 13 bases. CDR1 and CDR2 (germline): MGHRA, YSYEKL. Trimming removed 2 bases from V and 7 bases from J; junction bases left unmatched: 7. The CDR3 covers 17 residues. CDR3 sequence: CASSQPLAGGPGGELFF. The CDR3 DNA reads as TGCGCCAGCAGCCAACCACTAGCGGGAGGGCCCGGCGGGGAGCTGTTTTTT.

The CDR3 region is CSPVNVDTQYF. CDR3 in DNA: TGCAGCCCGGTAAACGTAGATACGCAGTATTTT. J is TRBJ2-3 and V is TRBV29-1, with unresolved D. Trimming shortened V by 8 bases and J by 5 bases, and 11 bases separated the two germline ends. This CDR3 region has 11 residues. Per germline, CDR1 SQVTM and CDR2 ANQGSEA.

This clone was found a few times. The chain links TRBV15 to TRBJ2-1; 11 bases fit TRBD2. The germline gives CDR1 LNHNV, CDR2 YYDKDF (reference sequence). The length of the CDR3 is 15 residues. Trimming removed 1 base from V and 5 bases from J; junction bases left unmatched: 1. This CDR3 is CATSRGLAGHNEQFF. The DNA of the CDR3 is TGTGCCACCAGCAGAGGACTAGCGGGACACAATGAGCAGTTCTTC.

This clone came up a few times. The chain's CDR3 is CASSWGLGEAEQYV. The DNA of the CDR3 is TGTGCCAGCAGCTGGGGGCTGGGCGAGGCTGAGCAGTACGTC. The genes are TRBV5-4 and TRBJ2-7, with D perhaps matching TRBD1 (6 bases). The germline gives CDR1 SGHNT, CDR2 YYREEE (reference sequence). CDR3 size: 14 residues. V lost 3 bases to trimming and J lost 7 bases, with 17 bases between them.

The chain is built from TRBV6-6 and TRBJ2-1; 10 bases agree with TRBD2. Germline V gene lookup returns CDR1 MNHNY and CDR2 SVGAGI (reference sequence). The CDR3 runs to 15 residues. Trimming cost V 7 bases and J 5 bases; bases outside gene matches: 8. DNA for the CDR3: TGTGCCAGCACCGTCCCGGGACTAGCGAACAATGAGCAGTTCTTC. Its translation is CASTVPGLANNEQFF.

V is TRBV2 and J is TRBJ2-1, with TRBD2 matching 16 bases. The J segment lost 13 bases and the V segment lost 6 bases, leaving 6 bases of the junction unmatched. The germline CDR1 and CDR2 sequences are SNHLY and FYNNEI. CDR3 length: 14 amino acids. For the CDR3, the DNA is TGTGCCAGCAGCCCCGGGACTAGCGGGAGGGGACAGTTCTTC. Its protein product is CASSPGTSGRGQFF.

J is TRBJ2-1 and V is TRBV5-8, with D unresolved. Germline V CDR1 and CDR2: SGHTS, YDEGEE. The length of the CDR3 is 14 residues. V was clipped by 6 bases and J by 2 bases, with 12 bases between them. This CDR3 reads CASTSRKTYNEQFF. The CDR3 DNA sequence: TGTGCCAGCACCTCTAGGAAAACCTACAATGAGCAGTTCTTC.